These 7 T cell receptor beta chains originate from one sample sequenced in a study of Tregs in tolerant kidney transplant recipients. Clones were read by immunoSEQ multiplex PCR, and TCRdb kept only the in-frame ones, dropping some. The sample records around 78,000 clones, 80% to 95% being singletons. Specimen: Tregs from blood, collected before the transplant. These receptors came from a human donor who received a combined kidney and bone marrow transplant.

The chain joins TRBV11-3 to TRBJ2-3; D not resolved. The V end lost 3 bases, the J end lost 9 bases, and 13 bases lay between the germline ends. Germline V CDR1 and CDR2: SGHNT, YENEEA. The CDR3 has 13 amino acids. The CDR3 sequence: CASSLAELETQYF. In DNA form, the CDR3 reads TGTGCCAGCAGCTTGGCCGAGTTGGAAACGCAGTATTTT.

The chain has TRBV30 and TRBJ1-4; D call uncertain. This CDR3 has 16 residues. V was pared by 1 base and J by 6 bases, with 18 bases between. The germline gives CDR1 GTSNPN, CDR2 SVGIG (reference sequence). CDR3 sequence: CAWSDSGVRAHEKLFF. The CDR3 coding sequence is TGTGCCTGGAGTGACTCTGGAGTCCGAGCCCATGAAAAACTGTTTTTT.

The CDR3 sequence: CASNTRVEETQYF. CDR3 DNA: TGTGCCAGCAACACTAGGGTGGAAGAGACCCAGTACTTC. This chain uses TRBV6-1 with TRBJ2-5; perhaps TRBD2 as D (5 bases). Germline V gene data show CDR1 as MNHNS and CDR2 as SASEGT. Trimming stripped 7 bases from V and 3 bases from J, with 12 bases between. The CDR3 is 13 amino acids.

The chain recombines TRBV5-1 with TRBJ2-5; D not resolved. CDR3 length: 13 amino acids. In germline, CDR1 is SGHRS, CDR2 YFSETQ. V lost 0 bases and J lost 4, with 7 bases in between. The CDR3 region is CASSLVLGETQYF. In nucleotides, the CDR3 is TGCGCCAGCAGCTTGGTCCTAGGAGAGACCCAGTACTTC. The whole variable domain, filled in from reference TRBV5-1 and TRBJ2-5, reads KAGVTQTPRYLIKTRGQQVTLSCSPISGHRSVSWYQQTPGQGLQFLFEYFSETQRNKGNFPGRFSGRQFSNSRSEMNVSTLELGDSALYLCASSLVLGETQYFGPGTRLLVL.

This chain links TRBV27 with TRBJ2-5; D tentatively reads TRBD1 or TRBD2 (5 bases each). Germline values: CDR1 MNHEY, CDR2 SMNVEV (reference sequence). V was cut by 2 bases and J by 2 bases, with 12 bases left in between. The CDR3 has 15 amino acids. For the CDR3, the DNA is TGTGCCAGCAGTTTAAGTCGTGGGGGACAAGAGACCCAGTACTTC. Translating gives CASSLSRGGQETQYF.

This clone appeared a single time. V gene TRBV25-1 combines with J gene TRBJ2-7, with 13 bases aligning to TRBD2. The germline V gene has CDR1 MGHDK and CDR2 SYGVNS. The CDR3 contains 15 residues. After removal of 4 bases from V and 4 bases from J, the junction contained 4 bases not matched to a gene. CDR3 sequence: CASSAGLAGVYEQYF. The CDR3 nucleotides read TGTGCCAGCAGTGCTGGACTAGCGGGAGTTTACGAGCAGTACTTC.

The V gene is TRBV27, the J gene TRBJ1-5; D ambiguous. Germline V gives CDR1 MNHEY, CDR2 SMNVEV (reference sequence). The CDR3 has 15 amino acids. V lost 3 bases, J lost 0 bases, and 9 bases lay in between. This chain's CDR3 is CASSLSSLSNQPQHF. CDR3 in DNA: TGTGCCAGCAGTTTGTCCAGCCTTAGCAATCAGCCCCAGCATTTT.